A single T cell receptor (beta chain) is shown here with its context. Its antigen is unidentified. The data were obtained in a study of vaccination effects on CD4 cells after COVID-19. Isolating CD4+ T cells followed approximately 11 days of culture. Trimming took 5 bases from V and 0 from J, leaving 19 bases between them. The CDR3 is 18 residues long. CDR1 and CDR2 (germline): LGHDT, YNNKEL (reference sequence). Assay used: immunoSEQ multiplex PCR; TCRdb lists only in-frame clones, some missing. Among 35,000 to 40,000 clones listed, approximately 75% were seen once. The sequences come from CD4+ T cells from PBMCs cultured without peptide, collected before COVID-19 vaccination. The chain has TRBV3-1 (or the pseudogene TRBV3-2) and TRBJ1-4; no clear D gene. This TCR derives from a human donor who received a COVID-19 vaccine. CDR3 in amino acids: CASSARDASYATNEKLFF. The CDR3, as DNA: TGTGCCAGCAGCGCGCGGGATGCCTCTTATGCAACTAATGAAAAACTGTTTTTT.